This entry describes one T cell receptor (beta chain). Only in-frame clones appear in the TCRdb table, and some are missing; sequencing was by immunoSEQ multiplex PCR. Of 35,000 to 50,000 clones listed, 91% are singletons. This record comes from a study of T cell changes during pregnancy in multiple sclerosis. This CDR3 is 13 amino acids long. CDR1 and CDR2 (germline): SQVTM, ANQGSEA. V gave up 3 bases and J gave up 6 bases, with 14 bases separating them. The sequenced sample was CD4+ T cells from peripheral blood mononuclear cells, obtained in the third trimester of pregnancy. V gene TRBV29-1 combines with J gene TRBJ1-2; D gene uncertain. This receptor was taken from a female donor in good health, enrolled as a control in a pregnancy study. Here the CDR3 DNA reads TGCAGCGTTGACTCTTCGGTTGCTAATGGCTACACCTTC. It encodes CSVDSSVANGYTF.